This TCR beta chain was sequenced during a study of CD8 T cells in Susac syndrome. TCR beta from blood CD8+ and CD4+ T cells was sequenced. TEMRA cells were enriched by FACS, while CD8+ and CD4+ T cells were obtained through a negative isolation that was performed magnetically. This CDR3 is 13 amino acids long. J gave up 6 bases and V 3 bases, and 1 base lay outside the gene matches. In germline, CDR1 is GTSNPN, CDR2 SVGIG (reference sequence). Reverse transcription used about 0.45 to 1 ug RNA and random hexamers. Amplification of TCR beta CDR3 across 54 Vbeta and 13 Jbeta was performed with immunoSEQ multiplex PCR. A single record per CDR3 protein comes from TCRdb applying MiXCR to the immunoSEQ multiplex PCR reads. The table shows some 150,000 distinct CDR3 sequences, with 95% occurring only once.

Sequencing used CD8+ T cells from PBMCs. The receptor's source is a human donor with multiple sclerosis. The chain uses TRBV30 and TRBJ1-4, with 10 positions matching TRBD1. The CDR3 loop reads CAWRGTGDEKLFF. CDR3 coding DNA: TGTGCCTGGAGGGGGACAGGGGATGAAAAACTGTTTTTT.